The 20 T cell receptor beta chains reported below all come from one sample, sequenced in a study of blood T cell repertoires in COVID-19. Profiling relied on immunoSEQ multiplex PCR, and the TCRdb table lists in-frame clones only, not all of them. This sample has just over 60,000 clones; about four fifths occur once, and the top ten carry approximately 18%. Material for sequencing was peripheral blood. The receptors derive from a young man with COVID-19, enrolled during active disease.

The J gene is TRBJ1-2, the V gene TRBV6-5; D may be TRBD1 (5 bases). V was cut by 10 bases and J by 4 bases, with 10 bases left in between. The germline CDR1 and CDR2 sequences are MNHEY and SVGAGI. The CDR3 totals 11 residues. Written as DNA, the CDR3 is TGTGCCACTACGGACACCTATGGCTACACCTTC. Protein product: CATTDTYGYTF.

The chain links TRBV7-6 to TRBJ2-1, with 10 positions matching TRBD2. With 0 bases clipped from V and 12 bases from J, the junction kept 5 bases outside the gene matches. CDR1 SGHVS and CDR2 FNYEAQ come from the germline V gene. This CDR3 spans 14 amino acids. The CDR3 protein is CASSLARSGGAQFF. The CDR3, as DNA: TGTGCCAGCAGCTTAGCGAGAAGCGGGGGGGCGCAGTTCTTC.

This chain uses TRBV6-2 or TRBV6-3 with TRBJ2-1, with D hard to call. Germline CDR1 and CDR2: MNHEY and SVGEGT. V was shortened by 5 bases and J by 6 bases, with 11 bases between the two germline ends. This CDR3 region has 13 residues. The CDR3 coding sequence is TGTGCCAGCAGTCAGCGACCAATCAATGAGCAGTTCTTC. Amino acid sequence: CASSQRPINEQFF.

This clone has only a few counts. The V call is TRBV4-3, the J call TRBJ1-4; D is perhaps TRBD1 (6 bases). CDR1 is LGHNA, CDR2 YSLEER, per germline. The CDR3 runs to 15 residues. V gave up 0 bases and J gave up 7 bases, with 12 bases separating them. The CDR3 sequence is CASSQDWGLTEKLFF. The CDR3, as DNA: TGCGCCAGCAGCCAAGACTGGGGGCTTACTGAAAAACTGTTTTTT.

The CDR3 bases are TGTGCCAGCTCACCTACGGGGTCGGCTGAAGGGCAGTTCTTC. As protein: CASSPTGSAEGQFF. V is TRBV18 and J is TRBJ2-1; D may be TRBD2 (5 bases). Trimming took 3 bases from V and 12 from J, leaving 18 bases between them. The CDR3 is made up of 14 amino acids. Germline CDR1 reads KGHSH; CDR2 reads LQKENI.

The chain employs TRBV6-5 and TRBJ2-7; D is possibly TRBD1 (6 bases). The CDR3 is made up of 15 amino acids. CDR1 is MNHEY, CDR2 SVGAGI, per germline. V was cut by 6 bases and J by 0 bases, with 15 bases left in between. This CDR3 is CASRAYREISYEQYF. The CDR3 DNA sequence: TGTGCCAGCAGGGCATACAGGGAGATCTCCTACGAGCAGTACTTC.

The CDR3 nucleotides are TGTGCCAGCAGCGCATCACAGGGAGTGGACACTGAAGCTTTCTTT. This gives the protein CASSASQGVDTEAFF. The chain couples TRBV7-2 to TRBJ1-1; tentative D call: TRBD1 (6 bases). V gave up 5 bases and J gave up 3 bases, with 16 bases separating them. CDR1 and CDR2 from the germline V gene are SGHTA and FQGNSA. The CDR3 runs 15 residues.

The chain combines TRBV6-5 with TRBJ1-1; no firm D call. This CDR3 has 14 amino acids. Germline V lookup: CDR1 MNHEY, CDR2 SVGAGI. Trimming shortened V by 0 bases and J by 1 base, and 6 bases separated the two germline ends. The CDR3 DNA is TGTGCCAGCAGTTACTCGCCGGGGAACACTGAAGCTTTCTTT. Amino acids: CASSYSPGNTEAFF.

The chain employs TRBV6-4 and TRBJ2-6; a possible D gene is TRBD2 (6 bases). This CDR3 contains 16 residues. V lost 1 base and J 0 bases, leaving 7 bases between the germline ends. Per germline, CDR1 MRHNA and CDR2 SNTAGT. CDR3 protein: CASSDLGGSGANVLTF. CDR3 nucleotides: TGTGCCAGCAGTGACTTGGGGGGCTCTGGGGCCAACGTCCTGACTTTC.

This rearrangement joins TRBV7-2 to TRBJ1-6; D is perhaps TRBD1 (6 bases). Trimming left V 3 bases short and J 7 bases short, with 13 bases between. This CDR3 comprises 15 residues. Germline-derived CDR1 and CDR2 are SGHTA and FQGNSA. This CDR3 is CASSFTGRGNSPLHF. The CDR3 DNA reads TGTGCCAGCAGCTTTACAGGGAGGGGGAATTCACCCCTCCACTTT.

The V call is TRBV2, the J call TRBJ2-7; 9 positions match TRBD2. The germline V gene has CDR1 SNHLY and CDR2 FYNNEI. The CDR3 has 16 residues. The V and J ends lost 11 bases and 3 bases, in that order; junction bases with no gene match: 17. The DNA for the CDR3 is TGTGCCTCCGAGTTGGGGACTAGCAACCTCGACTACGAGCAGTACTTC. Its protein product is CASELGTSNLDYEQYF.

The chain couples TRBV11-2 to TRBJ2-2; D is unclear. The CDR3 extends over 14 amino acids. Germline CDR1 is SGHAT and CDR2 is FQNNGV. V gave up 5 bases and J gave up 1 base, with 8 bases separating them. CDR3 sequence reads: CASSPPGNTGELFF. The CDR3 DNA reads TGTGCCAGCAGCCCCCCGGGGAACACCGGGGAGCTGTTTTTT. The full variable domain, completed using reference TRBV11-2 and TRBJ2-2, is EAGVAQSPRYKIIEKRQSVAFWCNPISGHATLYWYQQILGQGPKLLIQFQNNGVVDDSQLPKDRFSAERLKGVDSTLKIQPAKLEDSAVYLCASSPPGNTGELFFGEGSRLTVL.

The chain recombines TRBV3-1 (or the pseudogene TRBV3-2) with TRBJ2-7; D not resolved. CDR1 and CDR2 (germline): LGHDT, YNNKEL (reference sequence). CDR3 length equals 13 residues. With 4 bases removed from V and 2 bases from J, the gap between germline ends came to 9 bases. The CDR3 region has the DNA TGTGCCAGCAGCCTGGGCCAAACCTACGAGCAGTACTTC. The encoded protein is CASSLGQTYEQYF.

V usage is TRBV7-3 and J usage is TRBJ1-1; D uncertain. Germline V lookup: CDR1 SGHTA, CDR2 FQGTGA. This CDR3 spans 13 amino acids. Trimming removed 2 bases at V and 4 bases at J, with 8 bases between. CDR3 coding DNA: TGTGCCAGCAGCTTAGAGGGTACCACTGAAGCTTTCTTT. Amino acids: CASSLEGTTEAFF.

The chain employs TRBV27 and TRBJ2-7; 8 nucleotides agree with TRBD2. The CDR3 sequence is 15 residues long. V trimming: 5 bases; J trimming: 3 bases; junction bases outside the gene matches: 9. The germline CDR1 and CDR2 sequences are MNHEY and SMNVEV (reference sequence). The CDR3 DNA is TGTGCCAGCAGTCTCCTTAGCGGGGATATCTACGAGCAGTACTTC. Its translation: CASSLLSGDIYEQYF.

The gene calls are TRBV7-9 and TRBJ1-4; TRBD1 aligns across 9 bases. In germline, CDR1 is SEHNR, CDR2 FQNEAQ (reference sequence). There are 13 residues in the CDR3. CDR3 nucleotide sequence: TGTGCGGGCGGACAGGGGTCTAATGAAAAACTGTTTTTT. Protein product: CAGGQGSNEKLFF.

This chain links TRBV27 with TRBJ2-7; D possibly corresponds to TRBD2 (5 bases). The ends were cut back, 10 bases at V and 3 bases at J, with 16 bases in the middle. This CDR3 contains 13 residues. Germline V gene sequence: CDR1 MNHEY, CDR2 SMNVEV (reference sequence). The CDR3 DNA is TGTGCCACCCGGTGGGGAAGCGGCTACGAGCAGTACTTC. It specifies CATRWGSGYEQYF.

This clone was counted a few times. The chain is built from TRBV6-2 or TRBV6-3 and TRBJ2-7, with 8 bases fitting TRBD1. Looked up from germline, CDR1 is MNHEY and CDR2 is SVGEGT. The CDR3 sequence is 14 residues long. The V and J ends lost 6 bases and 3 bases, in that order; junction bases with no gene match: 7. CDR3 bases: TGTGCCAGCAGCATCATGGGACAGGACTACGAGCAGTACTTC. Translated, it gives CASSIMGQDYEQYF.

The rearrangement joins TRBV6-6 to TRBJ2-7; unclear D gene. The CDR3 contains 12 residues. The V end was cut by 4 bases, the J end by 1 base, with 5 bases between. Germline CDR1 and CDR2: MNHNY and SVGAGI (reference sequence). The CDR3, as DNA: TGTGCCAGCAGTTCCACTTCCTACGAGCAGTACTTC. The encoded protein is CASSSTSYEQYF.

The chain uses TRBV6-1 and TRBJ1-2; no definite D call. The CDR3 runs to 16 residues. Germline CDR1 MNHNS, CDR2 SASEGT. V lost 0 bases and J lost 0, with 11 bases in between. CDR3 protein: CASSEASTPPNYGYTF. Here the CDR3 DNA reads TGTGCCAGCAGTGAAGCGTCGACACCTCCTAACTATGGCTACACCTTC.